These T cell receptor beta chains were read from a single sample in a study of CD8 T cells in Susac syndrome. TCRdb re-analysed the immunoSEQ multiplex PCR reads in MiXCR, keeping a single row per CDR3 protein. The sample lists over 95,000 distinct CDR3 sequences, 85% to 95% occurring once. The sequencing input was CD8+ T cells from PBMCs. The receptors were sampled from a human donor in good health. Both conserved end residues are part of each CDR3. The order of the fields is CDR3 DNA, CDR3 protein, clone size, D gene, V gene, J gene. D genes are given only for firm matches. Where a row states a size, it is once, few, many or the class of an expanded clone; other rows omit it.

TGTGCCAGCAGTCGAGGGATAGCGGGGGGCCCCGATACGCAGTATTTT	CASSRGIAGGPDTQYF	-	TRBD2	TRBV2	TRBJ2-3
TGCGCCAGCAGCATTAGACAGGGCAACACTGAAGCTTTCTTT	CASSIRQGNTEAFF	-	TRBD1	TRBV5-1	TRBJ1-1
TGTGCCAGCAGCTTAGTAGCAATGATCTACTCAGAGACCCAGTACTTC	CASSLVAMIYSETQYF	-	-	TRBV7-8	TRBJ2-5
TGTGCCAGCAGCCCGACTAGCGGGATTTACGAGCAGTACTTC	CASSPTSGIYEQYF	-	TRBD2	TRBV3-1	TRBJ2-7
TGTGCCAGCAGCTCTCCGGCCAAAGGGGAGAGCTCCGGGGAGCTGTTTTTT	CASSSPAKGESSGELFF	-	-	TRBV11-1	TRBJ2-2
TGTGCCAGCGGGTCGTACACTGAAGCTTTCTTT	CASGSYTEAFF	-	-	TRBV7-9	TRBJ1-1
TGCGCCAGCCTGGGCGGGGGCCAGAATGGCTACACCTTC	CASLGGGQNGYTF	-	-	TRBV5-1	TRBJ1-2
TGTGCCAGCAGTCCGACGGCGGCTAACGAGCAGTACTTC	CASSPTAANEQYF	-	-	TRBV12-3/TRBV12-4	TRBJ2-7
TGTGCCAGCAGCTTAGAGCCTAGCTCCGTCCACAATGAGCAGTTCTTC	CASSLEPSSVHNEQFF	-	-	TRBV11-2	TRBJ2-1
TGTGCCAGCAGCGGACAGGGAGGCACTGAAGCTTTCTTT	CASSGQGGTEAFF	-	TRBD1	TRBV2	TRBJ1-1
TGTGCCAGCAACCCCTCCCGGGGATTCTATAATTCACCCCTCCACTTT	CASNPSRGFYNSPLHF	once	-	TRBV7-8	TRBJ1-6
TGTGCCAGCTCACCAGGGACCCAAGAGACCCAGTACTTC	CASSPGTQETQYF	few	-	TRBV18	TRBJ2-5
TGTGCCAGCAGTGACAGTCGCACACGGAACACTGAAGCTTTCTTT	CASSDSRTRNTEAFF	-	-	TRBV3-1	TRBJ1-1